This T cell receptor beta chain was identified during a study of T-cell reconstitution after alpha-beta-depleted transplantation in children. During its preparation, the TCRbeta library received unique molecular identifiers. Via MiXCR, TCRdb re-called the PCR reads, giving one row per CDR3 protein. The repertoire holds 640,000 or so distinct CDR3 sequences, with around 16% as singletons. This clonotype was seen at least ten times. This material consisted of PBMCs from the stem cell graft donor, taken from the stem cell graft. This TCR came from a human donor who donated a stem cell graft to a child with acute myeloid leukemia.

This CDR3 is CASSFGLAGRGNEQFF. DNA of the CDR3: TGTGCCAGCAGCTTCGGACTAGCGGGGCGTGGGAATGAGCAGTTCTTC. This chain connects TRBV9 to TRBJ2-1, with 12 bases aligning to TRBD2. CDR1 and CDR2 (germline): SGDLS, YYNGEE. V trimming: 4 bases; J trimming: 7 bases; junction bases outside the gene matches: 9. The CDR3 consists of 16 residues.